This TCR beta chain emerged from a study of T cells expressing NK-cell markers (dated by TCRdb to 2020 to 2021). In the study overall: Under ten donors provided sorted CD3+CD56+NKG2C+, CD3+CD56+NKG2C- and CD3+CD56-NKG2C+ T-cell subsets, whose TCR beta-chain repertoires were profiled. Of the eight sequenced donors, seven were found to be HCMV-seropositive and one was found to be HCMV-seronegative. The study sequenced eight donors, all healthy volunteers chosen at random: three men and five women. Libraries were sequenced as 2 x 150 bp reads on Illumina HiSeq 2000/2500, MiSeq or NextSeq.

Instrument on record: Illumina HiSeq 2000. TCR beta cDNA libraries were prepared using 5'RACE template switching, which introduced a universal primer site and unique molecular identifiers. Priming for cDNA synthesis came from the TCR beta constant segment, and two successive PCR amplification steps followed. In the original analysis: MIGEC handled demultiplexing of the reads and grouping by UMI, while MiTCR was used to assemble and quantify clonotypes. To remove erroneous sequences, TCR cDNA sequences were retained only when supported by two or more reads. The tcR package was used for downstream repertoire analysis, with clonotypes matched between fractions based on CDR3 nucleotide sequence plus V segment. VDJmatch was used to annotate antigen specificity against VDJdb, with one amino acid substitution allowed in CDR3. TCRdb reprocessed the reads, and each CDR3 protein sequence is entered once, without DNA. The V and J calls shown here were made by TCRdb, not taken from the authors' results. This sample's clone table shows about half a million distinct CDR3 sequences. 1.4% of the sample rests with the top ten.

A commercial ELISA kit detecting HCMV-specific IgG in serum was used to determine HCMV serostatus. Ficoll density gradient centrifugation was used to isolate peripheral blood mononuclear cells from blood. Broad study findings and their caveats: Whether the expanded NKG2C-expressing T cell clones were specific for HCMV antigens remained unclear. Those dominant clonotypes were again the most abundant among CD3+CD56-NKG2C+ cells in four donors, at about 25-60.1%. For six donors, the dominant CD3+CD56+NKG2C+ clonotypes were among the top 10 CD8+ clonotypes and accounted for 1.0-7.0% of CD8+ T cells.

Including cysteine and phenylalanine, the CDR3 has 15 amino acids. No DNA is listed. Concerning this clonotype itself: Its antigen is not yet known.

The sequencing sample was made of blood T cells: a sorted CD56 or NKG2C T cell subset, CD4+ or CD8+ T cells, or bulk PBMC T cells (not recorded which). In this chain, TRBV12-3 or TRBV12-4 is recombined with TRBJ1-5. The clonotype originates from a woman aged 45-65 years in good health. Donor details come from another sample of the same person, matched by shared clones. CDR3 sequence: CASSRRGGSNQPQHF.